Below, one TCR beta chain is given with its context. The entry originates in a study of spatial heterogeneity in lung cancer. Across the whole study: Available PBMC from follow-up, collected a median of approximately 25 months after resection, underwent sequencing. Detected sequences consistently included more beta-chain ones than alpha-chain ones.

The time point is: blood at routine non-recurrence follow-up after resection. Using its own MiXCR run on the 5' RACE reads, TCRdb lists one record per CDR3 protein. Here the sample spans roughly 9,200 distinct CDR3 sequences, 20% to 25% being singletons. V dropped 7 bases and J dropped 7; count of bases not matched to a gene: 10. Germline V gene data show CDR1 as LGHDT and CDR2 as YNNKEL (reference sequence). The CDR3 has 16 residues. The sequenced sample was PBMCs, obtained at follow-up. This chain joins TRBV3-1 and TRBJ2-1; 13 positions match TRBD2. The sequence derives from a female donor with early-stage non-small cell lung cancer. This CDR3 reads CASTPTMGLAGNEQFF. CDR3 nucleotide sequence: TGTGCCAGCACCCCCACGATGGGACTAGCGGGGAATGAGCAGTTCTTC.